A selection of T cell receptor beta chains follows, all from one sample in a study of human T cells and chemical hapten exposure. TCRdb re-called the RACE reads through MiXCR, storing one row per CDR3 protein. The data show roughly 380,000 distinct CDR3 sequences, 5% to 6.5% seen once. The sample consisted of whole blood, taken in connection with sensitization to the hapten diphenylcyclopropenone (DPC). All receptors come from a woman aged 50 to 60 with alopecia areata. Some clones in this sample may be carry-over from other donors' samples. The CDR3 runs from the conserved cysteine through the conserved F or W. The D gene is left open where the match is weak. The size entry is marked missing in some rows and otherwise reads once, few, many or a size class.

d_call j_call clone_size v_call cdr3_aa cdr3_nt
. TRBJ2-5 many TRBV29-1 CSGGWLTRGGTQYF TGCAGCGGGGGCTGGCTTACTAGGGGAGGGACCCAGTACTTC
. TRBJ1-5 . TRBV12-3/TRBV12-4 CASSLIGDSNQPQHF TGTGCCAGCAGTTTAATAGGGGATAGCAATCAGCCCCAGCATTTT
. TRBJ1-1 few TRBV7-9 CASSLVTGMNTEAFF TGTGCCAGCAGCTTAGTTACAGGCATGAACACTGAAGCTTTCTTT
TRBD2 TRBJ2-3 many TRBV28 CASSLTAGEADTQYF TGTGCCAGCAGTCTGACGGCGGGAGAGGCGGATACGCAGTATTTT
. TRBJ2-1 . TRBV12-3/TRBV12-4 CASSLGRGTFNEQFF TGTGCCAGCAGTTTAGGCCGTGGCACATTTAATGAGCAGTTCTTC
. TRBJ1-6 . TRBV6-5 CASSRTSGHNSPLHF TGTGCCAGCAGTCGAACATCAGGGCATAATTCACCCCTCCACTTT
. TRBJ1-2 many TRBV5-1 CASSLTTANYGYTF TGCGCCAGCAGCTTAACCACAGCTAACTATGGCTACACCTTC
. TRBJ2-5 many TRBV7-6 CASTFSETQYF TGTGCCAGCACCTTCAGCGAGACCCAGTACTTC
. TRBJ1-1 . TRBV29-1 CSVADGREAFF TGCAGCGTCGCGGACGGTAGGGAAGCTTTCTTT
. TRBJ1-2 few TRBV7-2 CASTPRTASNYGYTF TGTGCCAGCACCCCTAGGACAGCAAGTAACTATGGCTACACCTTC
TRBD2 TRBJ2-7 many TRBV7-6 CASSFLTSPGLAGDYEQYF TGTGCCAGCAGCTTCCTCACAAGTCCCGGACTAGCGGGGGATTACGAGCAGTACTTC
TRBD2 TRBJ2-1 few TRBV7-9 CASTSGTSNPNEQFF TGTGCCAGCACCTCAGGGACTAGCAACCCTAATGAGCAGTTCTTC
. TRBJ1-2 . TRBV9 CASSGRGSGSGYTF TGTGCCAGCAGCGGACGGGGGTCTGGCAGCGGCTACACCTTC
. TRBJ2-5 many TRBV12-3/TRBV12-4 CASTGDRRGETQYF TGTGCCAGCACCGGGGACCGAAGGGGGGAGACCCAGTACTTC
. TRBJ1-1 many TRBV4-3 CASSQDGTAIEAFF TGCGCCAGCAGCCAAGATGGCACAGCCATTGAAGCTTTCTTT